Included here is one T cell receptor beta chain sequence, with context. The sample comes from a study of cytomegalovirus exposure and HLA in healthy donors. CDR1 SGHTA and CDR2 FQGNSA come from the germline V gene. This CDR3 is built from 14 residues. Trimming stripped 0 bases from V and 8 bases from J, with 13 bases between. A multiplex PCR was run with 60 Vbeta primers and 13 Jbeta primers. The assay was immunoSEQ multiplex PCR, and TCRdb's table has in-frame clones only and misses some. This table holds fewer than 150,000 clones, 74% found once. The sample was PBMCs. This sequence originates from a woman between 50 and 59 years old in good health and CMV-seropositive. This chain uses TRBV7-2 with TRBJ1-2, with D uncertain. The CDR3 DNA reads as TGTGCCAGCAGCTTAGCACTGGGCCAAACGGGCTACACCTTC. Protein product: CASSLALGQTGYTF.